This T cell receptor (beta chain) stems from a study of T cell responses to AZD1222 COVID-19 vaccine. Whole-study results and caveats: Reportedly, nearly half of unique spike TCRs recognized epitopes outside B.1.351/B.1.1.7 mutations. Two AZD1222 doses significantly raised spike-specific TCR breadth and depth over controls. Most donors were white British, females outnumbered males, and clonal diversity was possibly underestimated. Repertoires were sampled only after the peak T cell response.

Germline assignment: CDR1 SGHAT and CDR2 FQNNGV. The ends were cut back, 0 bases at V and 9 bases at J, with 9 bases in the middle. The CDR3 is made up of 13 amino acids. TCRdb's table, derived via immunoSEQ multiplex PCR, lists solely in-frame clones and lacks some. The sample lists some 160,000 clones, about 92% occurring once. On this clone: Its matching antigen is unknown.

V gene TRBV11-2 combines with J gene TRBJ2-1, with D possibly TRBD1 on 5 matching bases. This clonotype originated in an adult in good health. Material: peripheral blood, obtained on day 0 of AZD1222 vaccination. CDR3 sequence (DNA): TGTGCCAGCAGCTTAGATTGGCAGGGTGAGCAGTTCTTC. Translated, it gives CASSLDWQGEQFF.